The TCR beta chain under discussion was sequenced for a study of blood T cell repertoires in COVID-19. Study-level background: Whether acute or convalescent, the COVID-19 samples came from the United States, Italy and Spain.

Profiling relied on immunoSEQ multiplex PCR, and the TCRdb table lists in-frame clones only, not all of them. The table lists about 400,000 clones, 87% of them singletons. The CDR3 has 16 amino acids. The ends lost 5 bases at V and 2 bases at J; junction bases unmatched: 9. Germline assignment: CDR1 SEHNR and CDR2 FQNEAQ (reference sequence). Ages ranged from about 18 to 89 years, with residence in about 24 US areas. Assignments of participants to cohorts depended upon their own reported clinical history. Sequencing input: PBMCs or T cells enriched from blood (not recorded which). This sequence originates from a woman aged 18-29 years with acute COVID-19. The chain uses TRBV7-9 and TRBJ2-5, with 9 bases identical to TRBD2. Written as DNA, the CDR3 is TGTGCCAGCAGCCAAAGCGGGGGGCGGAAACAAGAGACCCAGTACTTC. Its translation is CASSQSGGRKQETQYF.